One T cell receptor beta chain is described in this entry. The germline gives CDR1 SGHTA, CDR2 FQGNSA. The germline V and J ends were trimmed by 1 base and 9 bases, with 10 bases remaining between them. The CDR3 has 13 residues. These data belong to a study of Ad26.COV2.S vaccination and SARS-CoV-2 variants. Study context: The donor was enrolled in the Ad26.COV2.S arm of the COV1001 trial.

Treatment denoted: approximately 18 received Ad26.COV2.S at low or high dose, single or two shots; about 5 received placebo; per-sample allocation not given. At day 63 after the first vaccine or placebo injection, samples were drawn. In Boston, an adult donor aged 18-55 years took part. Method: immunoSEQ multiplex PCR; TCRdb's copy keeps in-frame clones and lacks some. The sample includes about 450,000 clones, roughly nine tenths of them seen just once. The receptor comes from a person aged 18-60 years who received the Ad26.COV2.S COVID-19 vaccine or a placebo. The chain joins TRBV7-2 to TRBJ2-1; D may match TRBD1 or TRBD2 (5 bases each). Sequenced material: peripheral blood, taken in a trial of Ad26.COV2.S vaccine versus placebo. The CDR3 protein is CASSLGSGAEQFF. CDR3 coding DNA: TGTGCCAGCAGCTTAGGATCCGGGGCTGAGCAGTTCTTC.